Following are 16 T cell receptor beta chains from one sample sequenced in a study of blood T cells in healthy people across ages. PCR was performed a second time for about 7 to 11 cycles using a sample-barcoded 5' primer and a J-beta primer mix. TCRdb reanalysed the 5' RACE reads using MiXCR and keeps one entry per CDR3 protein. The sample has about 1.1 million distinct CDR3 sequences; roughly two fifths are singletons. The sample consisted of blood. These receptor sequences come from a young man in good health.

V usage is TRBV5-1 and J usage is TRBJ1-2; 7 bases map to TRBD1. The germline CDR1 and CDR2 sequences are SGHRS and YFSETQ. The J segment lost 0 bases and the V segment lost 1 base, leaving 12 bases of the junction unmatched. CDR3 length equals 18 residues. In DNA form, the CDR3 reads TGCGCCAGCAGCTTGATCGTACAGGGACAGAACACTAACTATGGCTACACCTTC. Amino acid sequence: CASSLIVQGQNTNYGYTF.

This clonotype showed up just a few times. The chain combines TRBV4-1 with TRBJ1-4; TRBD1 matches 9 bases. CDR3 length equals 16 residues. The V gene end was trimmed by 0 bases and the J gene end by 12 bases; junction bases not matched to a gene: 11. The germline gives CDR1 MGHRA, CDR2 YSYEKL. CDR3 in DNA: TGCGCCAGCAGCCAAGATGGGACCGGACAGGGGAGTCAACTGTTTTTT. It yields the protein CASSQDGTGQGSQLFF.

A few counts support this clonotype. The chain combines TRBV10-3 with TRBJ2-1, with TRBD2 matching over 14 bases. The CDR3 length is 14 residues. CDR1 and CDR2 (germline): ENHRY, SYGVKD. With V trimmed by 6 bases and J by 7 bases, 2 bases remained unmatched. The CDR3 DNA reads TGTGCCATCAGAGGACTAGCGGGGGGAAATGAGCAGTTCTTC. It specifies CAIRGLAGGNEQFF.

In DNA, the CDR3 is TGTGCCAGCCGACCACCGGGGGCCAACTATGGCTACACCTTC. It translates to CASRPPGANYGYTF. The gene calls are TRBV12-3 or TRBV12-4 and TRBJ1-2; tentative D call: TRBD1 (6 bases). The V end lost 8 bases, the J end lost 2 bases, and 15 bases lay between the germline ends. CDR3 length: 14 residues.

This rearrangement joins TRBV5-5 to TRBJ1-1; the D is unclear. The CDR3 is 16 residues long. Germline-derived CDR1 and CDR2 are SGHKS and YYEKEE (reference sequence). The V end was cut by 1 base, the J end by 3 bases, with 16 bases between. The CDR3 is CASSLWAGLRDTEAFF. The CDR3 nucleotides are TGTGCCAGCAGCTTGTGGGCAGGCTTACGGGACACTGAAGCTTTCTTT.

This clonotype was seen a few times. V usage is TRBV27 and J usage is TRBJ2-6; D gene unclear. From germline, CDR1 is MNHEY and CDR2 SMNVEV (reference sequence). The CDR3 contains 17 residues. V dropped 8 bases and J dropped 0 bases, with 17 bases sitting between them. The CDR3 reads CASASLTDHSGANVLTF. In DNA form, the CDR3 reads TGTGCCAGCGCTAGTTTGACGGATCACTCTGGGGCCAACGTCCTGACTTTC.

In regard to this clonotype: A much larger clonotype is one base distant, so this may be a read error. The chain recombines TRBV24-1 with TRBJ2-1; D gene ambiguous. The germline V gene has CDR1 KGHDR and CDR2 SFDVKD. The CDR3 loop spans 13 amino acids. In nucleotides, the CDR3 is TGTGCCACCAGTGACGCTTACCTAGGTGAGCAGCTCTTC. It translates to CATSDAYLGEQLF.

Turning to this clonotype: A junction boundary mismatches the germline segment, possibly from a read error. The chain links TRBV19 to TRBJ2-3; 9 bases map to TRBD2. Germline V lookup: CDR1 LNHDA, CDR2 SQIVND (reference sequence). The CDR3 runs to 15 residues. CDR3 in amino acids: CASSALAGSTGTQYF. The CDR3 DNA reads as TGTGCCAGTAGCGCACTAGCGGGTAGCACAGGTACGCAGTATTTT. Together with reference TRBV19 and TRBJ2-3, the CDR3 gives the full variable domain: DGGITQSPKYLFRKEGQNVTLSCEQNLNHDAMYWYRQDPGQGLRLIYYSQIVNDFQKGDIAEGYSVSREKKESFPLTVTSAQKNPTAFYLCASSALAGSTGTQYFGPGTRLTVL.

This rearrangement joins TRBV21-1 to TRBJ1-1; the DNA was not used to check the table's D call, TRBD1. TRBV21-1 is deemed a pseudogene. The CDR3 runs 14 residues. The CDR3 is CASSKGQGDTEAFF. DNA of the CDR3: TGTGCCAGCAGCAAAGGCCAGGGGGACACTGAAGCTTTCTTT.

The rearrangement links TRBV7-2 to TRBJ2-4, with D perhaps TRBD1 (6 bases). V was cut by 3 bases and J by 13 bases, with 13 bases left in between. The CDR3 runs to 12 residues. The germline CDR1 and CDR2 sequences are SGHTA and FQGNSA. CDR3 in amino acids: CASSLMTGSQYF. CDR3 in DNA: TGTGCCAGCAGCTTGATGACAGGCTCGCAGTACTTC.

The V and J genes are TRBV28 and TRBJ1-5; 10 positions agree with TRBD1. CDR3 length equals 18 residues. The V gene end was trimmed by 8 bases and the J gene end by 0 bases; junction bases not matched to a gene: 13. The V gene's germline CDR1 is MDHEN and CDR2 SYDVKM. The CDR3 DNA reads TGTGCCAGCGGCGAAGAGGGACAGGGGAGATATAGCAATCAGCCCCAGCATTTT. Translated, it gives CASGEEGQGRYSNQPQHF.

This clonotype has a handful of counts. The chain has TRBV5-5 and TRBJ2-2; D may match TRBD1 or TRBD2 (5 bases each). Germline-derived CDR1 and CDR2 are SGHKS and YYEKEE (reference sequence). V was cut by 0 bases and J by 0 bases, with 9 bases left in between. This CDR3 comprises 16 residues. DNA for the CDR3: TGTGCCAGCAGCTTGGATGGGGGAACGAACACCGGGGAGCTGTTTTTT. Amino acid sequence: CASSLDGGTNTGELFF.

The chain couples TRBV12-3 or TRBV12-4 to TRBJ2-3; D possibly corresponds to TRBD1 (5 bases). V was pared by 2 bases and J by 3 bases, with 9 bases between. The CDR3 runs to 14 residues. CDR3 sequence reads: CASSLQGITDTQYF. The CDR3 DNA reads TGTGCCAGCAGTTTACAGGGAATAACAGATACGCAGTATTTT.

This chain connects TRBV29-1 to TRBJ2-1, with TRBD1 matching over 9 bases. V gave up 7 bases and J gave up 5 bases; unmatched junction bases: 9. This CDR3 region has 14 residues. The germline gives CDR1 SQVTM, CDR2 ANQGSEA. The CDR3 loop reads CSAVDRGSDNEQFF. CDR3 DNA: TGCAGCGCGGTCGACAGGGGGTCGGACAATGAGCAGTTCTTC.

The CDR3 is CSAPARENGYTF. Written as DNA, the CDR3 is TGCAGTGCCCCCGCCAGGGAGAATGGCTACACCTTC. The rearrangement links TRBV20-1 to TRBJ1-2; TRBD1 might be the D (5 bases). CDR3 length: 12 residues. V was trimmed by 6 bases and J by 6 bases, leaving 14 bases between them. The germline gives CDR1 DFQATT, CDR2 SNEGSKA (reference sequence).

This clonotype was counted at least ten times. The chain is built from TRBV5-1 and TRBJ2-3, with D possibly being TRBD2 (6 bases). V dropped 4 bases and J dropped 3 bases, with 12 bases sitting between them. Germline CDR1 and CDR2: SGHRS and YFSETQ. The CDR3 covers 14 residues. The CDR3 nucleotides are TGCGCCAGCAGCCCCGGGACTTTGACAGATACGCAGTATTTT. As protein: CASSPGTLTDTQYF.